The 18 T cell receptor beta chains given below trace back to one sample, sequenced in a study of glioma-infiltrating T cells after dendritic cell vaccination. The protocol was immunoSEQ multiplex PCR, while the TCRdb copy is restricted to in-frame clones and leaves out a portion. The sample includes about 100,000 clones, roughly three quarters of them seen just once. The source was blood, collected before dendritic cell vaccination. These receptors all come from a human donor with glioblastoma.

This chain uses TRBV5-4 with TRBJ2-2; 10 bases map to TRBD2. J was trimmed by 8 bases and V by 2 bases; bases with no gene match: 9. The CDR3 runs to 16 residues. Germline lookup yields CDR1 SGHNT and CDR2 YYREEE (reference sequence). CDR3 in DNA: TGTGCCAGCAGCTTTTCTAGCGGGAGTTTACGGGGGGAGCTGTTTTTT. As protein: CASSFSSGSLRGELFF.

This clone appeared a few times. The chain joins TRBV19 to TRBJ2-7, with a weak D call TRBD1 (6 bases). The CDR3 length is 18 residues. V was pared by 5 bases and J by 1 base, with 24 bases between. Germline V gene sequence: CDR1 LNHDA, CDR2 SQIVND (reference sequence). Written as DNA, the CDR3 is TGTGCCAGTAGTGGCTCAAGACAGGTGATCCTTCCATCCTACGAGCAGTACTTC. Its translation is CASSGSRQVILPSYEQYF.

V is TRBV19 and J is TRBJ2-7, with 7 nucleotides matching TRBD2. There are 15 residues in the CDR3. The V gene end was trimmed by 4 bases and the J gene end by 4 bases; junction bases not matched to a gene: 10. In germline, CDR1 is LNHDA, CDR2 SQIVND (reference sequence). The CDR3 is CASSTAASGNYEQYF. The CDR3 DNA reads TGTGCCAGTAGTACGGCGGCTAGCGGTAATTACGAGCAGTACTTC.

The rearrangement links TRBV6-6 to TRBJ2-7; weak D call: TRBD2 (6 bases). Per the germline V gene, CDR1 is MNHNY and CDR2 is SVGAGI (reference sequence). Between the trimmed V and J ends, which lost 6 bases and 3 bases, there was a span of 12 bases. This CDR3 comprises 13 residues. CDR3 in DNA: TGTGCCAGCAGAATGACTAGTTTCTACGAGCAGTACTTC. Translating it yields CASRMTSFYEQYF.

A remark on this clone: Since the CDR3 does not end with the conserved phenylalanine or tryptophan, this likely comes from a read error. This chain joins TRBV28 and TRBJ2-7, with D uncertain. V dropped 4 bases and J dropped 3 bases, with 10 bases sitting between them. Germline values: CDR1 MDHEN, CDR2 SYDVKM. This CDR3 is 13 amino acids long. CDR3 residues: CASSSLNSYEQYL. In nucleotides, the CDR3 is TGTGCCAGCAGTTCCCTTAATAGCTACGAGCAGTACCTC.

The chain joins TRBV25-1 to TRBJ2-1; 8 bases fit TRBD2. The CDR3 length is 17 residues. Trimming took 4 bases from V and 2 from J; bases not matched to a gene: 10. CDR1 MGHDK and CDR2 SYGVNS come from the germline V gene. CDR3 in DNA: TGTGCCAGCAGTGCCGGCTTAGGAGCGGGAGCCTACAATGAGCAGTTCTTC. Translating gives CASSAGLGAGAYNEQFF.

Regarding this clone: This CDR3 is also generated by other DNA sequences in the sample. CDR3 DNA sequence: TGCGCCAGCAGCTTGGCAGGGAGCACAGATACGCAGTATTTT. This translates into CASSLAGSTDTQYF. The chain carries TRBV5-1 and TRBJ2-3, with a tentative D call TRBD1 (5 bases). The CDR3 runs 14 residues. The germline gives CDR1 SGHRS, CDR2 YFSETQ. V was trimmed by 0 bases and J by 0 bases, leaving 5 bases between them. The variable domain in full, with the rest retrieved from reference TRBV5-1 and TRBJ2-3, is KAGVTQTPRYLIKTRGQQVTLSCSPISGHRSVSWYQQTPGQGLQFLFEYFSETQRNKGNFPGRFSGRQFSNSRSEMNVSTLELGDSALYLCASSLAGSTDTQYFGPGTRLTVL.

The chain combines TRBV5-1 with TRBJ2-1; 8 bases are a match to TRBD2. The CDR3 runs 14 residues. Trimming at V came to 4 bases and at J to 9 bases, leaving 9 bases not matched to a gene. The germline gives CDR1 SGHRS, CDR2 YFSETQ. The CDR3 spells CASSPGLVRTEQFF. In DNA, the CDR3 is TGCGCCAGCAGCCCGGGACTAGTGAGAACTGAGCAGTTCTTC. Full variable domain (missing parts from reference TRBV5-1 and TRBJ2-1): KAGVTQTPRYLIKTRGQQVTLSCSPISGHRSVSWYQQTPGQGLQFLFEYFSETQRNKGNFPGRFSGRQFSNSRSEMNVSTLELGDSALYLCASSPGLVRTEQFFGPGTRLTVL.

This chain links TRBV29-1 with TRBJ1-1; TRBD1 matches 7 bases. This CDR3 spans 14 amino acids. V trimming: 4 bases; J trimming: 6 bases; junction bases outside the gene matches: 11. The germline V gene encodes CDR1 SQVTM and CDR2 ANQGSEA. The CDR3 bases are TGCAGCGTTGGACATTCAGGGGGTAACGCTGAAGCTTTCTTT. It translates to CSVGHSGGNAEAFF. Based on the CDR3 plus reference TRBV29-1 and TRBJ1-1, the full variable domain is SAVISQKPSRDICQRGTSLTIQCQVDSQVTMMFWYRQQPGQSLTLIATANQGSEATYESGFVIDKFPISRPNLTFSTLTVSNMSPEDSSIYLCSVGHSGGNAEAFFGQGTRLTVV.

The chain employs TRBV6-1 and TRBJ2-3; 11 bases are shared with TRBD2. CDR1 and CDR2 from the germline V gene are MNHNS and SASEGT. Trimming at V came to 4 bases and at J to 2 bases, leaving 11 bases not matched to a gene. The CDR3 runs 18 residues. For the CDR3, the DNA is TGTGCCAGCAGTGGCCTAGCGGGAGGACGACGTTACACAGATACGCAGTATTTT. Translating it yields CASSGLAGGRRYTDTQYF.

V is TRBV5-1 and J is TRBJ1-1; D is unresolved. The CDR3 runs 14 residues. Looked up from germline, CDR1 is SGHRS and CDR2 is YFSETQ. V lost 3 bases, J lost 0 bases, and 9 bases lay in between. CDR3 sequence (DNA): TGCGCCAGCAGCTCAGACACCGTGAACACTGAAGCTTTCTTT. It specifies CASSSDTVNTEAFF.

V usage is TRBV6-5 and J usage is TRBJ2-1; TRBD2 agrees at 7 bases. The V segment lost 6 bases and the J segment 8 bases; nucleotides outside the gene matches: 13. The CDR3 has 15 amino acids. CDR1 MNHEY and CDR2 SVGAGI come from the germline V gene. CDR3 bases: TGTGCCAGCAGCTCCCGGGGGGACGGGTGGGATGAGCAGTTCTTC. This codes for CASSSRGDGWDEQFF.

This clone has just one count. This rearrangement joins TRBV5-4 to TRBJ2-1; D call uncertain. V was clipped by 4 bases and J by 1 base, with 12 bases between them. Germline loops: CDR1 SGHNT, CDR2 YYREEE (reference sequence). The length of the CDR3 is 15 residues. The DNA for the CDR3 is TGTGCCAGCAGCCCTCAGGCGACATCCTACAATGAGCAGTTCTTC. Its translation: CASSPQATSYNEQFF.

The chain joins TRBV7-8 to TRBJ2-3; TRBD2 agrees at 12 bases. J was trimmed by 6 bases and V by 5 bases; bases with no gene match: 6. Germline-derived CDR1 and CDR2 are SGHVS and FQNEAQ. This CDR3 comprises 15 residues. The CDR3 DNA is TGTGCCAGCAGCCCCACAGGACTAGCGGGGGATACGCAGTATTTT. Translated, it gives CASSPTGLAGDTQYF.

V usage is TRBV5-1 and J usage is TRBJ2-7; 7 positions match TRBD1. The CDR3 is 17 residues long. Germline assignment: CDR1 SGHRS and CDR2 YFSETQ. The junction had 14 bases not matched to a gene; V was cut back by 2 bases and J by 3 bases. CDR3 sequence reads: CASSFLPSTGIRYEQYF. As DNA, the CDR3 is TGCGCCAGCAGCTTTCTACCCTCGACAGGGATCCGCTACGAGCAGTACTTC.

This clone turned up a few times. The V and J genes are TRBV7-9 and TRBJ2-7, with D possibly being TRBD1 (5 bases). CDR3 length equals 15 residues. Per the germline V gene, CDR1 is SEHNR and CDR2 is FQNEAQ (reference sequence). V shed 1 base and J shed 2 bases, with 12 bases lying between them. CDR3 loop: CASSLVQGYAYEQYF. The CDR3 DNA is TGTGCCAGCAGCTTAGTCCAGGGATACGCCTACGAGCAGTACTTC. Full variable domain (missing parts from reference TRBV7-9 and TRBJ2-7): DTGVSQNPRHKITKRGQNVTFRCDPISEHNRLYWYRQTLGQGPEFLTYFQNEAQLEKSRLLSDRFSAERPKGSFSTLEIQRTEQGDSAMYLCASSLVQGYAYEQYFGPGTRLTVT.

The chain joins TRBV5-1 to TRBJ1-1; D possibly corresponds to TRBD1 (5 bases). Deletions cut 7 bases from V and 14 bases from J, with 18 bases between. Per germline, CDR1 SGHRS and CDR2 YFSETQ. The length of the CDR3 is 11 residues. CDR3 coding DNA: TGCGCCAGCCGTCGGGACTACGTCAAATTCTTT. Its protein is CASRRDYVKFF.

This chain connects TRBV19 to TRBJ1-4; tentatively, D is TRBD1 (6 bases). CDR3 length equals 15 residues. The V gene's germline CDR1 is LNHDA and CDR2 SQIVND (reference sequence). Trimming removed 4 bases at V and 8 bases at J, with 17 bases between. CDR3 nucleotides: TGTGCCAGTAGTACTGATTTGGGGGCACAAGAAAAACTGTTTTTT. This codes for CASSTDLGAQEKLFF.